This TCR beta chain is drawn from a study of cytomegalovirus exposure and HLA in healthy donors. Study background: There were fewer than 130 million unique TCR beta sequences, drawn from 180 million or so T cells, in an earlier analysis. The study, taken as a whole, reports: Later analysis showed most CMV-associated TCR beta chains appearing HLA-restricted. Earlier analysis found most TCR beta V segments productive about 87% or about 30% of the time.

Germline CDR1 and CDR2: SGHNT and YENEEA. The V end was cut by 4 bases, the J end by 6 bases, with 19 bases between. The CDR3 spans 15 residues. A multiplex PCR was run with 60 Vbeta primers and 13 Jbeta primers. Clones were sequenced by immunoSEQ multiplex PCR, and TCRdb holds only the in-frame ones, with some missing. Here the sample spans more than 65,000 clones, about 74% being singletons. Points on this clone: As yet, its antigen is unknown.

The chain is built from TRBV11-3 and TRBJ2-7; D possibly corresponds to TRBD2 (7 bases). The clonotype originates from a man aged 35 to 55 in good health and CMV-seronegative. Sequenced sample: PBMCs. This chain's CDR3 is CASSYERDTQSEQYF. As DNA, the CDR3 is TGTGCCAGCAGCTACGAGCGGGACACTCAATCCGAGCAGTACTTC.